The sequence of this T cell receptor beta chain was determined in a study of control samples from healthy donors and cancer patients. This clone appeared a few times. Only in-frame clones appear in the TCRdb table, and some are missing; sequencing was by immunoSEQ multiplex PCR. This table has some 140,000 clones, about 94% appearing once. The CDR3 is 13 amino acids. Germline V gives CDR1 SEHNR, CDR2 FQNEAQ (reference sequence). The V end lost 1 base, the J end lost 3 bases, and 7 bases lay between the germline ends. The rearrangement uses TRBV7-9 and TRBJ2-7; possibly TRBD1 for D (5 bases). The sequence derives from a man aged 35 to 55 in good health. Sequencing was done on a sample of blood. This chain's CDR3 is CASSLGQRYEQYF. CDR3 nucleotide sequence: TGTGCCAGCAGCTTAGGACAGCGCTACGAGCAGTACTTC. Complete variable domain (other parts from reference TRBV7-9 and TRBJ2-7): DTGVSQNPRHKITKRGQNVTFRCDPISEHNRLYWYRQTLGQGPEFLTYFQNEAQLEKSRLLSDRFSAERPKGSFSTLEIQRTEQGDSAMYLCASSLGQRYEQYFGPGTRLTVT.